Detailed here is one T cell receptor beta chain. Together with a sample-barcoded 5' primer, a J-beta primer mix was included in a second PCR lasting roughly 6 to 12 cycles. TCRdb fed the 5' RACE reads into MiXCR, producing one record per CDR3 protein. Of about 840,000 distinct CDR3 sequences in the sample, 25% to 35% were seen once. The sample comes from a study of blood T cells in healthy people across ages. Total RNA extracted from each sample amounted to at least 5.5 micrograms. Trimming took off 5 bases at V and 6 bases at J, with 19 bases between the two ends. There are 15 residues in the CDR3. Germline V gene data show CDR1 as SGHAT and CDR2 as FQNNGV. This same sample was also part of a study on T cells of mothers and their children.

This chain joins TRBV11-2 and TRBJ1-2; a weak D match, TRBD1 (6 bases). What was sequenced was blood. The receptor's source is a woman in her thirties or forties in good health. CDR3 sequence: CASSPDAGTLHGYTF. The CDR3 coding sequence is TGTGCCAGCAGCCCCGACGCCGGGACATTGCATGGCTACACCTTC.